The sequence of this T cell receptor (beta chain) was determined in a study of molecular identifiers for immune sequencing clone quantification. Study at large: Replicates involved a five-way split of RNA from roughly 18,000 or 92,000 naive CD8 cells, with sequencing of four.

This clonotype was found a few times. Its antigen is not identified. Germline CDR1 reads SGHVS; CDR2 reads FQNEAQ. With 4 bases clipped from V and 3 bases from J, the junction kept 7 bases outside the gene matches. CDR3 length: 16 residues. Naive CD8 T cell sorting was performed on the CD8+CD4-CCR7+CD45RA+ phenotype. Overall study results and limits: Clonotypes surpassing 20 RNA copies contained over 98% of effector molecules, versus under 1% in naive cells.

TCRdb recomputed calls from the PCR reads with MiXCR, one row per CDR3 protein. This table holds 2,000 to 2,500 distinct CDR3 sequences, 24% found once. This chain uses TRBV7-8 with TRBJ1-3, with 9 bases matching TRBD1. The receptor's source is a human donor in good health. Some libraries in this study had Jurkat cell RNA spiked in. The sequenced material came from naive CD8+ T cells from blood, with Jurkat cell RNA spiked in. Specified subset: FACS-sorted CD8+CD4-CCR7+CD45RA+ naive T cells. CDR3 nucleotide sequence: TGTGCCAGCAGCTCAAGACAGGGGGTCTATGGAAACACCATATATTTT. Amino acid sequence: CASSSRQGVYGNTIYF. Together with reference TRBV7-8 and TRBJ1-3, the CDR3 gives the full variable domain: GAGVSQSPRYKVAKRGQDVALRCDPISGHVSLFWYQQALGQGPEFLTYFQNEAQLDKSGLPSDRFFAERPEGSVSTLKIQRTQQEDSAVYLCASSSRQGVYGNTIYFGEGSWLTVV.